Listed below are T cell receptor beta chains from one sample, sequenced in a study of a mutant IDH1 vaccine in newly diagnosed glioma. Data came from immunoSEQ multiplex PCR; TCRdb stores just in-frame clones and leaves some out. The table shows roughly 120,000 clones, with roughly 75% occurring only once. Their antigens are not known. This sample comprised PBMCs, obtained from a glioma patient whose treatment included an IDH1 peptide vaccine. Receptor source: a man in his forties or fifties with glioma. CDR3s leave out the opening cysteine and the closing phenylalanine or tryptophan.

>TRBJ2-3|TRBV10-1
ASSVGYTLYTDTQY
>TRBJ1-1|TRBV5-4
ASSLGRGPNTEAF
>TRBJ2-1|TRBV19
ASSRGTGAYNEQF
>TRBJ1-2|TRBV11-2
ASSLRSVYYGYT
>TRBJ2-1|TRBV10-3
AISQGQPEGNEQF
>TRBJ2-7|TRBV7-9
ASSLGQGFEQY
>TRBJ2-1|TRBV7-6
ASSFQGQVGNEQF
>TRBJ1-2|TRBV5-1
ASSLSGAFYGYT
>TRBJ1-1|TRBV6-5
ASSPGGTEAF
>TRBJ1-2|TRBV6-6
ASSYLDRGNGYT